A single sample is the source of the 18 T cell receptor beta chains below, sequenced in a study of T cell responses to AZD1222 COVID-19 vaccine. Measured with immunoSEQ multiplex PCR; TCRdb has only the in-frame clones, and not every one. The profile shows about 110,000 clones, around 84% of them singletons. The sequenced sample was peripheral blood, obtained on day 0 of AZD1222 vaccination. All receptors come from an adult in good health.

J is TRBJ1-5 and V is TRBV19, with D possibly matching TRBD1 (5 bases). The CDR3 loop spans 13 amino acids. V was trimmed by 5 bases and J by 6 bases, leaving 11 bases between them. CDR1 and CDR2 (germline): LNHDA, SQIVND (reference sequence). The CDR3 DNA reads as TGTGCCAGTAGTGGGGGGGAGGCTCAGCCCCAGCATTTT. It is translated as CASSGGEAQPQHF.

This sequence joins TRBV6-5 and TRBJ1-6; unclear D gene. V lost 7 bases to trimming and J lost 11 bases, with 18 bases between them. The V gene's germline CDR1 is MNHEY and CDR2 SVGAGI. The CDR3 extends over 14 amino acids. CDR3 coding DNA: TGTGCCAGCACCATTACGGGCCGCGAGGCACCCCTCCACTTT. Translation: CASTITGREAPLHF.

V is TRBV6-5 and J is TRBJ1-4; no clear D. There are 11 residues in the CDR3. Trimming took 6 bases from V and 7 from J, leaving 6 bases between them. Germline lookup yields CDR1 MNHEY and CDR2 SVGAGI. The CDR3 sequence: CASRGVEKLFF. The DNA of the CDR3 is TGTGCCAGCAGGGGCGTTGAAAAACTGTTTTTT.

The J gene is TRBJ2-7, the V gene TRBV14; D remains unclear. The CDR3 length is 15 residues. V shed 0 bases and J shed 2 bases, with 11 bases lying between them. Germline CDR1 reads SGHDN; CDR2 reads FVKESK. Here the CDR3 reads CASSQDLWLAYEQYF. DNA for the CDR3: TGTGCCAGCAGCCAAGATTTATGGCTTGCCTACGAGCAGTACTTC.

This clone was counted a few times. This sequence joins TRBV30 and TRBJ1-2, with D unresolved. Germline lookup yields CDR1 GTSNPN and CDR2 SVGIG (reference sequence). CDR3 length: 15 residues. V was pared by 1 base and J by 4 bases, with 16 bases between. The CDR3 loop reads CAWSEGLLVIYGYTF. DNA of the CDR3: TGTGCCTGGAGTGAAGGGTTGCTGGTTATCTATGGCTACACCTTC.

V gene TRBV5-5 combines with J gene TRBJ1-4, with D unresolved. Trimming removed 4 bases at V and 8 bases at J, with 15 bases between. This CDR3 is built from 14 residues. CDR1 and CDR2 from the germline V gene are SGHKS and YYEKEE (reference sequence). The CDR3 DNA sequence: TGTGCCAGCAGCCTAGGACGAATAGGGGAAAAACTGTTTTTT. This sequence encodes CASSLGRIGEKLFF. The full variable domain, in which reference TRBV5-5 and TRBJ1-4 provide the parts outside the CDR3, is DAGVTQSPTHLIKTRGQQVTLRCSPISGHKSVSWYQQVLGQGPQFIFQYYEKEERGRGNFPDRFSARQFPNYSSELNVNALLLGDSALYLCASSLGRIGEKLFFGSGTQLSVL.

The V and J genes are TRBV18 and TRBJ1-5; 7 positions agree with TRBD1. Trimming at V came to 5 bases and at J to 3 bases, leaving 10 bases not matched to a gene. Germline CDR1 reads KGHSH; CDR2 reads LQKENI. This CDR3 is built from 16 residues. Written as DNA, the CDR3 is TGTGCCAGCTCAGGGACCAGGGGGAAGTCCAATCAGCCCCAGCATTTT. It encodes CASSGTRGKSNQPQHF.

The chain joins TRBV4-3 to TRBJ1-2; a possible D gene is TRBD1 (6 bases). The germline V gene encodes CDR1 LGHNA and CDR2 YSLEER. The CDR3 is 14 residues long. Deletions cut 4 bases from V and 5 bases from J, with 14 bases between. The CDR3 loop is CASSPGEGGYGYTF. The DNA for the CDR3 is TGCGCCAGCAGCCCAGGGGAAGGGGGGTATGGCTACACCTTC.

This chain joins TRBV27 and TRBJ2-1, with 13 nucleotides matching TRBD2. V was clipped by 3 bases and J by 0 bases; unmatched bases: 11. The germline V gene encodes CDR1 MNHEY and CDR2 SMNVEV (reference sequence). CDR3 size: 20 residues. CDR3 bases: TGTGCCAGCAGTTTGGGGCCGGGACTAGCGGGAACGAGCTCCTACAATGAGCAGTTCTTC. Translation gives CASSLGPGLAGTSSYNEQFF.

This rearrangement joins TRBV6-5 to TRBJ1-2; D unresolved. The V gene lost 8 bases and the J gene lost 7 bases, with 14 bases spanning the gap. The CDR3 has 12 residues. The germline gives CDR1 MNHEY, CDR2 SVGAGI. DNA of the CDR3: TGTGCCAGCCGGGAGGGATACGCTGGCTACACCTTC. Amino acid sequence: CASREGYAGYTF.

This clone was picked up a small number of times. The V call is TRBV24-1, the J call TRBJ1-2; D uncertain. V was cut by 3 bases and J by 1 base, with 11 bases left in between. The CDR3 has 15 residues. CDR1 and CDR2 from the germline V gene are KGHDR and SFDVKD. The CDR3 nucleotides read TGTGCCACCAGTGATCCCAGTTCCATTAACTATGGCTACACCTTC. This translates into CATSDPSSINYGYTF.

The CDR3 DNA sequence: TGTGCCAGCAGCGCGGACTTGTCTAGCACAGATACGCAGTATTTT. Residues: CASSADLSSTDTQYF. The chain employs TRBV9 and TRBJ2-3; D possibly corresponds to TRBD2 (5 bases). From germline, CDR1 is SGDLS and CDR2 YYNGEE. Trimming removed 3 bases from V and 0 bases from J, with 11 bases in between. This CDR3 spans 15 amino acids. The whole variable domain, filled in from reference TRBV9 and TRBJ2-3, reads DSGVTQTPKHLITATGQRVTLRCSPRSGDLSVYWYQQSLDQGLQFLIQYYNGEERAKGNILERFSAQQFPDLHSELNLSSLELGDSALYFCASSADLSSTDTQYFGPGTRLTVL.

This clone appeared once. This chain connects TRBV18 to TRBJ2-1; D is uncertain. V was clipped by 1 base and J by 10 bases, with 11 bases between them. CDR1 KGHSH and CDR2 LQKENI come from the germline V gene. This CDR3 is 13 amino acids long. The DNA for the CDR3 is TGTGCCAGCTCACCACAAGGGTCGACAGAGCAGTTCTTC. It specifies CASSPQGSTEQFF.

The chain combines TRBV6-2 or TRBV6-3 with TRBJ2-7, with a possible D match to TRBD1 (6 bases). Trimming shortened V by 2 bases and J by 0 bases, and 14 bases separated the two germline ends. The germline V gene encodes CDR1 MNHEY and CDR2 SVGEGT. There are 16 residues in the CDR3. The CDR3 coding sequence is TGTGCCAGCAGTTACCAACACCGGGACAACTCCTACGAGCAGTACTTC. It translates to CASSYQHRDNSYEQYF.

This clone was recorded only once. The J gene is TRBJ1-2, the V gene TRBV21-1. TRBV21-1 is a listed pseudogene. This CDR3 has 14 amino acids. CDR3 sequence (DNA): TGTGCCAGCAGCGGGACGAAGGGGAACTATGGCTACACCTTC. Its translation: CASSGTKGNYGYTF.

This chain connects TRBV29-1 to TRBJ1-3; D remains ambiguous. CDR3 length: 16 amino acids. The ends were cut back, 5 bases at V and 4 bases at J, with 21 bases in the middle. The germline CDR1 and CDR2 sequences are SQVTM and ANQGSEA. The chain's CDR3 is CSVKATRDHLGNTIYF. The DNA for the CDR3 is TGCAGCGTTAAGGCGACTCGTGACCACCTGGGAAACACCATATATTTT.

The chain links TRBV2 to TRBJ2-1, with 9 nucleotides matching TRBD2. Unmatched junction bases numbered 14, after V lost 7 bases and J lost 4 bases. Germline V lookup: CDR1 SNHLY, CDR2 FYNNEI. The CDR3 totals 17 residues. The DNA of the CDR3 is TGTGCCAGCACGATCCTAGCGGGGTCCCTCCAATACAATGAGCAGTTCTTC. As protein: CASTILAGSLQYNEQFF.

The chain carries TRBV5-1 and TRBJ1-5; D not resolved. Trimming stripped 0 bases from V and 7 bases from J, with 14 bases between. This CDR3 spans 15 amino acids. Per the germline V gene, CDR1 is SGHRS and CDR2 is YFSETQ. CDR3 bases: TGCGCCAGCAGCTTGGATGGGGATTTGGGCCAGCCCCAGCATTTT. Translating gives CASSLDGDLGQPQHF.